The clone carrying this TCR beta chain came up once. The sample originates from a study of blood T cell repertoires in COVID-19. The CDR3 contains 14 residues. Germline V gene data show CDR1 as SGDLS and CDR2 as YYNGEE. J gave up 3 bases and V 3 bases, and 3 bases lay outside the gene matches. The protocol was immunoSEQ multiplex PCR, while the TCRdb copy is restricted to in-frame clones and leaves out a portion. The profile shows some 51,000 clones, about 88% of them singletons. The TCR originated in a man aged 55 to 70 with acute or convalescent COVID-19. This chain connects TRBV9 to TRBJ2-5; 9 bases align to TRBD2. Source material: peripheral blood. In nucleotides, the CDR3 is TGTGCCAGCAGCGAGCGGGGGGCTGAAGAGACCCAGTACTTC. Protein sequence: CASSERGAEETQYF.